One sample yielded the 24 T cell receptor beta chains listed below, sequenced in a study of PD-L1 blockade in urothelial cancer. Sequencing used immunoSEQ multiplex PCR; TCRdb keeps in-frame clones, though not all of them. The profile shows some 2,000 clones, more than 30% of them singletons. Source: tumor tissue, taken before atezolizumab (anti-PD-L1) treatment. The origin of the receptors is a man aged 60 to 75 with urothelial cancer.

V usage is TRBV6-8 and J usage is TRBJ2-7; 7 bases line up with TRBD2. This CDR3 spans 17 amino acids. Germline trimming cut 0 bases from V and 0 bases from J; bases unmatched to any gene: 8. Germline CDR1 reads MNHGY; CDR2 reads SAAAGT. CDR3 sequence: CASSYSTTGGSSYEQYF. The CDR3 DNA follows: TGTGCCAGCAGTTACTCGACGACGGGAGGTAGCTCCTACGAGCAGTACTTC.

The chain uses TRBV28 and TRBJ2-5; 11 bases match TRBD2. The CDR3 is made up of 21 amino acids. V lost 6 bases and J lost 1; bases outside the gene matches: 22. The germline V gene has CDR1 MDHEN and CDR2 SYDVKM. In nucleotides, the CDR3 is TGTGCCAGCAGCATTGGCGTTTCGATGCGTAGCGGGAGGGCCGGCCAAGAGACCCAGTACTTC. This gives the protein CASSIGVSMRSGRAGQETQYF. Full variable domain (remainder filled in from reference TRBV28 and TRBJ2-5): DVKVTQSSRYLVKRTGEKVFLECVQDMDHENMFWYRQDPGLGLRLIYFSYDVKMKEKGDIPEGYSVSREKKERFSLILESASTNQTSMYLCASSIGVSMRSGRAGQETQYFGPGTRLLVL.

The J gene is TRBJ2-5, the V gene TRBV14; TRBD2 aligns across 8 bases. J was trimmed by 1 base and V by 4 bases; bases with no gene match: 14. Germline V lookup: CDR1 SGHDN, CDR2 FVKESK. The CDR3 is 18 residues long. The CDR3 loop is CASSRSGTNGRGQETQYF. The CDR3 DNA is TGTGCCAGCAGCCGCTCCGGGACTAACGGGAGGGGCCAAGAGACCCAGTACTTC.

This clone was found once. The rearrangement uses TRBV19 and TRBJ1-5, with D perhaps TRBD1 (6 bases). The germline V and J ends were trimmed by 5 bases and 2 bases, with 13 bases remaining between them. The CDR3 is 15 residues long. Looked up from germline, CDR1 is LNHDA and CDR2 is SQIVND (reference sequence). The CDR3 spells CASSDTGSGNQPQHF. The CDR3 nucleotides read TGTGCCAGTAGTGATACAGGGTCGGGCAATCAGCCCCAGCATTTT.

The gene calls are TRBV7-4 and TRBJ1-1, with 9 nucleotides matching TRBD1. CDR1 and CDR2 from the germline V gene are SGHVT and SQSDAQ. The junction had 16 bases not matched to a gene; V was cut back by 5 bases and J by 12 bases. The CDR3 loop spans 15 amino acids. CDR3: CASSPAGQRQGESFF. The CDR3 coding sequence is TGTGCCAGCAGCCCCGCGGGCCAAAGACAGGGGGAGTCTTTCTTT.

In its sample, this clone was seen a few times. The CDR3 nucleotides are TGCGCCAGCGGTAGCGGGGCCAAAACCTACGAGCAGTACTTC. Translating it yields CASGSGAKTYEQYF. The genes are TRBV23-1 and TRBJ2-7; 8 bases fit TRBD2. TRBV23-1 is an ORF for which the function is uncertain. This CDR3 is 14 amino acids long. The junction had 8 bases not matched to a gene; V was cut back by 8 bases and J by 2 bases.

The chain carries TRBV12-5 and TRBJ2-1; no clear D gene. Germline V gene sequence: CDR1 LGHNT, CDR2 FRNRAP. CDR3 length: 11 amino acids. Between the trimmed V and J ends, which lost 7 bases and 9 bases, there was a span of 10 bases. The CDR3 loop is CASALFGEQFF. CDR3 in DNA: TGTGCTAGTGCCCTCTTTGGTGAGCAGTTCTTC.

The rearrangement joins TRBV28 to TRBJ2-1; TRBD1 aligns across 7 bases. V was clipped by 3 bases and J by 2 bases; unmatched bases: 13. The CDR3 contains 18 residues. The germline V gene has CDR1 MDHEN and CDR2 SYDVKM. CDR3 in amino acids: CASSLPLGGVGTYNEQFF. The CDR3 coding sequence is TGTGCCAGCAGTTTGCCCTTAGGGGGCGTCGGGACCTACAATGAGCAGTTCTTC.

The V call is TRBV6-8, the J call TRBJ1-1; D gene unclear. Germline V gene data show CDR1 as MNHGY and CDR2 as SAAAGT. The germline V and J ends were trimmed by 6 bases and 1 base, with 9 bases remaining between them. The CDR3 consists of 13 residues. The DNA for the CDR3 is TGTGCCAGCAGGGCTGGATGGAACACTGAAGCTTTCTTT. It specifies CASRAGWNTEAFF.

In its sample, this clone is medium-sized (0.01 to 0.1%). The junction departs from the called germline gene at one end, perhaps through a read error. This rearrangement joins TRBV11-3 to TRBJ1-2; 7 positions agree with TRBD1. This CDR3 is built from 16 residues. CDR1 and CDR2 (germline): SGHNT, YENEEA. The CDR3 loop reads CASSPHIRDRDYGYTF. The CDR3 DNA reads TGTGCCAGCAGCCCCCATATTCGGGACAGAGACTATGGTTACACCTTC. Full variable domain (outside the CDR3, taken from reference TRBV11-3 and TRBJ1-2): EAGVVQSPRYKIIEKKQPVAFWCNPISGHNTLYWYLQNLGQGPELLIRYENEEAVDDSQLPKDRFSAERLKGVDSTLKIQPAELGDSAVYLCASSPHIRDRDYGYTFGSGTRLTVV.

The count of this clone is one. The chain has TRBV19 and TRBJ1-4; no reliable D call. V lost 2 bases, J lost 0 bases, and 7 bases lay in between. CDR1 and CDR2 from the germline V gene are LNHDA and SQIVND (reference sequence). CDR3 length: 15 residues. The CDR3 protein is CASSIWSATNEKLFF. CDR3 coding DNA: TGTGCCAGTAGTATATGGTCCGCAACTAATGAAAAACTGTTTTTT. Full variable domain (remainder filled in from reference TRBV19 and TRBJ1-4): DGGITQSPKYLFRKEGQNVTLSCEQNLNHDAMYWYRQDPGQGLRLIYYSQIVNDFQKGDIAEGYSVSREKKESFPLTVTSAQKNPTAFYLCASSIWSATNEKLFFGSGTQLSVL.

This chain joins TRBV18 and TRBJ1-5, with unresolved D. The CDR3 has 14 amino acids. The germline gives CDR1 KGHSH, CDR2 LQKENI. Trimming pared 1 base from V and 4 bases from J, leaving 8 bases between. The CDR3 DNA sequence: TGTGCCAGCTCACCACAGACGGAGAATCAGCCCCAGCATTTT. Translation: CASSPQTENQPQHF. The full variable domain, with the rest looked up from reference TRBV18 and TRBJ1-5, is NAGVMQNPRHLVRRRGQEARLRCSPMKGHSHVYWYRQLPEEGLKFMVYLQKENIIDESGMPKERFSAEFPKEGPSILRIQQVVRGDSAAYFCASSPQTENQPQHFGDGTRLSIL.

This clone was seen only a few times. V and J are TRBV19 and TRBJ1-6, with D maybe TRBD1 (5 bases). The V end was cut by 5 bases, the J end by 7 bases, with 12 bases between. This CDR3 has 14 residues. Germline V gene data show CDR1 as LNHDA and CDR2 as SQIVND (reference sequence). In DNA, the CDR3 is TGTGCCAGTAGTCCAGGGACTCACAATTCACCCCTCCACTTT. Translation: CASSPGTHNSPLHF.

The CDR3 is CSVVVRQGVNEQYF. The CDR3 DNA is TGCAGCGTTGTAGTTAGACAGGGGGTAAACGAGCAGTACTTC. The chain couples TRBV29-1 to TRBJ2-7; 9 nucleotides agree with TRBD1. This CDR3 spans 14 amino acids. Germline assignment: CDR1 SQVTM and CDR2 ANQGSEA. J was trimmed by 5 bases and V by 4 bases; bases with no gene match: 9.

The gene calls are TRBV7-8 and TRBJ1-5; D is perhaps TRBD1 (5 bases). Germline assignment: CDR1 SGHVS and CDR2 FQNEAQ. V was cut by 1 base and J by 4 bases, with 11 bases left in between. CDR3 size: 15 residues. CDR3: CASSLDQGPNQPQHF. CDR3 DNA: TGTGCCAGCAGCTTAGACCAGGGTCCTAATCAGCCCCAGCATTTT.

This clone appeared a few times. The rearrangement uses TRBV9 and TRBJ2-1; tentative D call: TRBD2 (6 bases). V was trimmed by 4 bases and J by 6 bases, leaving 17 bases between them. The V gene's germline CDR1 is SGDLS and CDR2 YYNGEE. CDR3 size: 15 residues. The CDR3 here is CASSPPGSGGNEQFF. In nucleotides, the CDR3 is TGTGCCAGCAGCCCTCCGGGGTCCGGGGGCAATGAGCAGTTCTTC.

This clone has a handful of counts. This chain joins TRBV23-1 and TRBJ2-2; 8 nucleotides align to TRBD1. TRBV23-1 carries the ORF label, with uncertain function. The CDR3 runs to 17 residues. V lost 6 bases, J lost 3 bases, and 12 bases stayed unmatched. The CDR3 DNA reads TGCGCCAGCAGCACCACAGGGGGACGTTCGGACACCGGGGAGCTGTTTTTT. Its translation is CASSTTGGRSDTGELFF.

This chain links TRBV9 with TRBJ2-7, with TRBD1 matching 9 bases. The CDR3 runs 14 residues. The germline gives CDR1 SGDLS, CDR2 YYNGEE. V was clipped by 0 bases and J by 5 bases; unmatched bases: 3. The DNA for the CDR3 is TGTGCCAGCAGCGTAGGGGACAGGGACAACGAGCAGTACTTC. Protein: CASSVGDRDNEQYF.

This chain connects TRBV15 to TRBJ2-3, with unresolved D. The CDR3 runs to 17 residues. V was clipped by 0 bases and J by 0 bases, with 13 bases between them. Looked up from germline, CDR1 is LNHNV and CDR2 is YYDKDF (reference sequence). The CDR3 is CATSRDLSLGSTDTQYF. CDR3 in DNA: TGTGCCACCAGCAGAGATCTATCGTTGGGGAGCACAGATACGCAGTATTTT.

The V call is TRBV1, the J call TRBJ1-1; TRBD1 reflects the table's D call only, with no check against the DNA. TRBV1 is shown as a pseudogene. The CDR3 spans 14 residues. This chain's CDR3 is CTSSRGRGDTEAFF. The CDR3 nucleotides read TGCACCAGCAGCAGGGGGCGCGGGGACACTGAAGCTTTCTTT.

V gene TRBV14 combines with J gene TRBJ2-5; possibly TRBD2 for D (7 bases). This CDR3 is 16 amino acids long. CDR1 and CDR2 (germline): SGHDN, FVKESK. Trimming took 0 bases from V and 4 from J, leaving 15 bases between them. The CDR3 here is CASSQELGGLGETQYF. In DNA form, the CDR3 reads TGTGCCAGCAGCCAAGAATTGGGGGGGCTGGGAGAGACCCAGTACTTC.

In its sample, this clone was seen a few times. V and J are TRBV5-1 and TRBJ2-3; D might be TRBD2 (6 bases). CDR1 SGHRS and CDR2 YFSETQ come from the germline V gene. CDR3 length: 15 amino acids. The germline V and J ends were trimmed by 3 bases and 2 bases, with 13 bases remaining between them. The CDR3 loop reads CASSSLALDTDTQYF. Written as DNA, the CDR3 is TGCGCCAGCAGCTCGCTAGCGCTCGACACAGATACGCAGTATTTT.

This chain uses TRBV18 with TRBJ1-3; D gene unclear. The V and J ends lost 3 bases and 8 bases respectively, with 11 bases between them. The CDR3 length is 13 residues. Germline values: CDR1 KGHSH, CDR2 LQKENI. CDR3 loop: CASSPIAVDTIYF. CDR3 sequence (DNA): TGTGCCAGCTCACCCATCGCAGTGGACACCATATATTTT.

The chain combines TRBV28 with TRBJ2-2; no definite D call. V dropped 6 bases and J dropped 5 bases, with 7 bases sitting between them. The CDR3 spans 12 residues. The germline gives CDR1 MDHEN, CDR2 SYDVKM. The CDR3 region has the DNA TGTGCCAGCAGCTTTAATACCGGGGAGCTGTTTTTT. Its translation is CASSFNTGELFF.